The 15 T cell receptor beta chains reported below all come from one sample, sequenced in a study of blood T cell repertoires in COVID-19. The repertoire was sequenced with immunoSEQ multiplex PCR; TCRdb's copy has only in-frame clones and lacks some. The repertoire holds 300,000 to 400,000 clones, with around 86% as singletons. Sequenced sample: peripheral blood. The receptor set was obtained from a woman aged 45-65 years with COVID-19, enrolled during active disease.

This clone was seen only a few times. In DNA form, the CDR3 reads TGTGCCGGGACTAGCGGGACGCCAGATACGCAGTATTTT. Protein sequence: CAGTSGTPDTQYF. The chain employs TRBV7-9 and TRBJ2-3; 13 nucleotides line up with TRBD2. Looked up from germline, CDR1 is SEHNR and CDR2 is FQNEAQ (reference sequence). V was pared by 11 bases and J by 4 bases, with 3 bases of the junction left unmatched. The CDR3 is 13 residues long.

This sequence joins TRBV7-6 and TRBJ2-5, with a possible D match to TRBD2 (5 bases). CDR3 length: 15 residues. CDR1 SGHVS and CDR2 FNYEAQ come from the germline V gene. Trimming removed 3 bases from V and 5 bases from J, with 16 bases in between. CDR3 amino acids: CASSLAGILQETQYF. CDR3 DNA sequence: TGTGCCAGCAGCTTGGCCGGGATACTCCAGGAGACCCAGTACTTC.

The CDR3 sequence: CAWSAGQSSTDTQYF. The CDR3 region has the DNA TGTGCCTGGAGTGCAGGACAGTCTAGCACAGATACGCAGTATTTT. The chain employs TRBV30 and TRBJ2-3, with a tentative D call TRBD1 (6 bases). CDR1 and CDR2 from the germline V gene are GTSNPN and SVGIG (reference sequence). V dropped 1 base and J dropped 0 bases, with 11 bases sitting between them. The CDR3 extends over 15 amino acids.

Regarding this clone: This CDR3 is also generated by other DNA sequences in the sample. The CDR3 DNA is TGTGCCAGCAGTCCCACAGGGAACACTGAAGCTTTCTTT. It specifies CASSPTGNTEAFF. The chain carries TRBV12-3 or TRBV12-4 and TRBJ1-1, with D perhaps matching TRBD1 (5 bases). This CDR3 comprises 13 residues. Between the trimmed V and J ends, which lost 5 bases and 1 base, there was a span of 8 bases.

This clone was found a few times. The chain joins TRBV2 to TRBJ1-1, with a tentative D call TRBD1 (5 bases). Germline CDR1 and CDR2: SNHLY and FYNNEI. This CDR3 comprises 12 residues. Deletions cut 7 bases from V and 2 bases from J, with 8 bases between. CDR3 amino acids: CASNTGNTEAFF. CDR3 in DNA: TGTGCCAGCAATACAGGAAACACTGAAGCTTTCTTT.

The V and J genes are TRBV12-2 and TRBJ2-1; TRBD2 is the table's D call and was not checked against the DNA. TRBV12-2 is reported as a pseudogene. There are 18 residues in the CDR3. DNA of the CDR3: TGTGCAAGTCGTCCCGGGACTAGCGGGAAACAGTCCTACAATGAGCAGTTCTTC. Its protein product is CASRPGTSGKQSYNEQFF.

This clone was seen once. The chain couples TRBV21-1 to TRBJ2-3; TRBD2, the table's D call, lacks a check against the DNA. TRBV21-1 counts as a pseudogene. The CDR3 is 17 residues long. The CDR3, as DNA: TGTGCCAGCAGCCCCCCGCGGGGGCGGGAGAGTCAAGATACGCAGTATTTT. This translates into CASSPPRGRESQDTQYF.

This clone was recorded a few times. This chain uses TRBV7-9 with TRBJ1-5, with D possibly TRBD1 on 6 matching bases. Germline assignment: CDR1 SEHNR and CDR2 FQNEAQ (reference sequence). The CDR3 extends over 17 amino acids. V lost 2 bases, J lost 9 bases, and 23 bases lay in between. CDR3 DNA: TGTGCCAGCAGCTTATCCTCGCTAGGACAGAGTAAATGGCCCCAGCATTTT. Encoded protein: CASSLSSLGQSKWPQHF. The full variable domain, with the rest looked up from reference TRBV7-9 and TRBJ1-5, is DTGVSQNPRHKITKRGQNVTFRCDPISEHNRLYWYRQTLGQGPEFLTYFQNEAQLEKSRLLSDRFSAERPKGSFSTLEIQRTEQGDSAMYLCASSLSSLGQSKWPQHFGDGTRLSIL.

The V call is TRBV6-6, the J call TRBJ1-5; D is perhaps TRBD1 (6 bases). The CDR3 extends over 16 amino acids. Germline CDR1 and CDR2: MNHNY and SVGAGI (reference sequence). The V end was cut by 5 bases, the J end by 2 bases, with 16 bases between. The CDR3 DNA reads TGTGCCAGCAGTGTAACACAGGGATTTGGCAATCAGCCCCAGCATTTT. It translates to CASSVTQGFGNQPQHF.

The chain recombines TRBV2 with TRBJ2-1; 10 nucleotides line up with TRBD2. CDR3 length: 14 amino acids. Trimming removed 7 bases from V and 9 bases from J; junction bases left unmatched: 9. Germline CDR1 SNHLY, CDR2 FYNNEI. The CDR3 region has the DNA TGTGCCAGCAAGGTAGCGGGAGGAGAGGTTGAGCAGTTCTTC. Translated, it gives CASKVAGGEVEQFF.

DNA for the CDR3: TGTGCCAGCAGGGCTAGCGGGGCGAGCACAGATACGCAGTATTTT. Residues: CASRASGASTDTQYF. V and J are TRBV3-1 (or the pseudogene TRBV3-2) and TRBJ2-3, with TRBD2 matching over 9 bases. V lost 6 bases and J lost 0; bases outside the gene matches: 4. The CDR3 sequence is 15 residues long. Germline V gene data show CDR1 as LGHDT and CDR2 as YNNKEL (reference sequence).

The chain joins TRBV5-6 to TRBJ1-1; D possibly corresponds to TRBD1 (5 bases). The germline V gene encodes CDR1 SGHDT and CDR2 YYEEEE. The V end lost 6 bases, the J end lost 6 bases, and 15 bases lay between the germline ends. The CDR3 is made up of 13 amino acids. The CDR3 DNA reads TGTGCCAGCACGATAATGGAGGGGCCTGAAGCTTTCTTT. This codes for CASTIMEGPEAFF.

V usage is TRBV4-1 and J usage is TRBJ1-3; D is uncertain. CDR1 and CDR2 (germline): MGHRA, YSYEKL. Trimming cost V 2 bases and J 0 bases, with 14 bases left between them. The CDR3 consists of 17 residues. CDR3 loop: CASSQNPAGLSGNTIYF. The CDR3 DNA is TGCGCCAGCAGCCAAAATCCGGCAGGACTCTCTGGAAACACCATATATTTT.

V is TRBV30 and J is TRBJ2-1; 7 bases are shared with TRBD2. The V and J ends lost 2 bases and 5 bases, in that order; junction bases with no gene match: 3. The CDR3 is 13 residues long. CDR1 is GTSNPN, CDR2 SVGIG, per germline (reference sequence). CDR3 sequence reads: CAWSPSGDNEQFF. In nucleotides, the CDR3 is TGTGCCTGGAGTCCCAGCGGGGACAATGAGCAGTTCTTC.

The J gene is TRBJ2-7, the V gene TRBV28; 12 bases fit TRBD2. Germline CDR1 and CDR2: MDHEN and SYDVKM. Unmatched junction bases numbered 12, after V lost 6 bases and J lost 0 bases. CDR3 length equals 18 residues. The CDR3 nucleotides are TGTGCCAGCAGAAATCCGGGACTAGCGGGCAGAAACTCCTACGAGCAGTACTTC. Translated, it gives CASRNPGLAGRNSYEQYF. Based on the CDR3 plus reference TRBV28 and TRBJ2-7, the full variable domain is DVKVTQSSRYLVKRTGEKVFLECVQDMDHENMFWYRQDPGLGLRLIYFSYDVKMKEKGDIPEGYSVSREKKERFSLILESASTNQTSMYLCASRNPGLAGRNSYEQYFGPGTRLTVT.